This T cell receptor (beta chain) stems from a study of identical twins. Study results and caveats: Analyses of zero insertions could, in part, be confounded by invariant MAIT and iNKT cells. Beta out-of-frame sequences showed weaker excess twin sharing. High-abundance cord blood beta clonotypes had fewer insertions; memory repertoires showed none.

This CDR3 has 13 residues. Germline CDR1 reads SGHVS; CDR2 reads FQNEAQ. The V and J ends lost 8 bases and 8 bases respectively, with 16 bases between them. This clonotype was seen ten or more times. Its antigen is undetermined. Template switching created a universal primer site, and the cDNA included unique molecular identifiers. Each CDR3 protein is one row after TCRdb ran MiXCR on the 5' RACE reads. The data contain hundreds of thousands of distinct CDR3 sequences, 8% to 9% of them singletons. The data also belong to a second study, concerning yellow fever vaccine responses in identical twins.

Sequenced input: PBMCs. V and J are TRBV7-8 and TRBJ2-4; tentatively, D is TRBD1 or TRBD2 (5 bases each). The sequence derives from a woman aged 18-29 years in good health. The CDR3 DNA follows: TGTGCCAGCCAGATGGGGGTGGGGGACATTCAGTACTTC. Translated, it gives CASQMGVGDIQYF.